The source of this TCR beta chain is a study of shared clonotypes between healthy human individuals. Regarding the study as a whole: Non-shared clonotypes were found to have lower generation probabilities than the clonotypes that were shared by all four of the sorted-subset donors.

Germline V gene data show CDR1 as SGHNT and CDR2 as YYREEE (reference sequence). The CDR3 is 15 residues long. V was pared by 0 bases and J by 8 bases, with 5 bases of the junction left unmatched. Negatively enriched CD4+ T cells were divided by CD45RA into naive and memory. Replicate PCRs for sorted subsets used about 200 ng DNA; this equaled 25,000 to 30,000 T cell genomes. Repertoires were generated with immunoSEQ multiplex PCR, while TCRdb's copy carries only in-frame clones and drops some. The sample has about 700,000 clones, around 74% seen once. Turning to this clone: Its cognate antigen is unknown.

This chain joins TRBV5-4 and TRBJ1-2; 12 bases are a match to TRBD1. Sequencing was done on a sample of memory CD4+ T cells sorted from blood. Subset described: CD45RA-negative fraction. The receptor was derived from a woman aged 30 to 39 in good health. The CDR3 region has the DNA TGTGCCAGCAGCTTGGTGGGGGACAGGGGGCAGGGCTACACCTTC. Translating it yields CASSLVGDRGQGYTF.